These 32 T cell receptor beta chains share one sample of origin, sequenced in a study of T-cell memory formation after mild COVID-19. TCRdb reanalysed the 5' RACE reads using MiXCR and keeps one entry per CDR3 protein. The table lists about 470,000 distinct CDR3 sequences, around a quarter of them singletons. Sequencing was performed on PBMCs or a T cell subset sorted from them (not recorded which). These receptors originate from an adult woman who had mild COVID-19 (a few samples of this study predate the infection). Cell type and time point are not known.

The V gene is TRBV7-2, the J gene TRBJ2-1; 7 bases fit TRBD2. CDR3 length: 15 residues. Germline lookup yields CDR1 SGHTA and CDR2 FQGNSA. Trimming at V came to 1 base and at J to 3 bases, leaving 3 bases not matched to a gene. The chain's CDR3 is CASSLGASGYNEQFF. DNA for the CDR3: TGTGCCAGCAGCTTAGGGGCTAGCGGCTACAATGAGCAGTTCTTC.

The chain joins TRBV4-2 to TRBJ2-6, with D possibly TRBD1 on 5 matching bases. V lost 3 bases to trimming and J lost 1 base, with 13 bases between them. Germline CDR1 is LGHNA and CDR2 is YNFKEQ. This CDR3 has 17 amino acids. The CDR3: CASSQDQGISGANVLTF. CDR3 nucleotide sequence: TGTGCCAGCAGCCAGGATCAGGGTATTTCTGGGGCCAACGTCCTGACTTTC.

J is TRBJ1-2 and V is TRBV24-1, with 7 bases that match TRBD1. CDR1 and CDR2 from the germline V gene are KGHDR and SFDVKD. This CDR3 region has 14 residues. The junction had 5 bases not matched to a gene; V was cut back by 4 bases and J by 4 bases. The CDR3 DNA reads TGTGCCACCAGTGAAACTGACAGGGTCTATGGCTACACCTTC. This encodes CATSETDRVYGYTF.

This clonotype was seen a few times. This chain uses TRBV29-1 with TRBJ2-5; 8 nucleotides agree with TRBD1. The germline gives CDR1 SQVTM, CDR2 ANQGSEA. This CDR3 is built from 12 residues. The trim removed 6 bases at V and 4 bases at J, leaving 4 bases unmatched. The CDR3 spells CSVRTGLETQYF. CDR3 nucleotide sequence: TGCAGCGTCCGGACAGGGCTAGAGACCCAGTACTTC.

The chain couples TRBV2 to TRBJ1-3; 11 positions match TRBD1. The germline V gene encodes CDR1 SNHLY and CDR2 FYNNEI. CDR3 length equals 15 residues. Trimming at V came to 1 base and at J to 6 bases, leaving 2 bases not matched to a gene. The CDR3 DNA sequence: TGTGCCAGCAGTGAAGGGACAGGGGGCTTAAACACCATATATTTT. Translated: CASSEGTGGLNTIYF.

This clonotype was counted ten times or more. The chain uses TRBV6-4 and TRBJ2-2, with unresolved D. V was pared by 3 bases and J by 4 bases, with 6 bases between. Germline assignment: CDR1 MRHNA and CDR2 SNTAGT. The CDR3 sequence is 13 residues long. The CDR3 bases are TGTGCCAGCAGTGATGGGCCCACCGGGGAGCTGTTTTTT. It is translated as CASSDGPTGELFF.

The sample holds many counts of this clonotype. The rearrangement joins TRBV2 to TRBJ1-5, with D maybe TRBD1 (6 bases). This CDR3 is 16 amino acids long. The V and J ends lost 6 bases and 5 bases respectively, with 20 bases between them. The germline gives CDR1 SNHLY, CDR2 FYNNEI. The CDR3 here is CASSAGAGARDQPQHF. CDR3 sequence (DNA): TGTGCCAGCAGCGCAGGGGCAGGGGCTAGGGATCAGCCCCAGCATTTT.

There are a few counts of this clonotype. J is TRBJ2-3 and V is TRBV24-1; 12 bases fit TRBD2. The germline CDR1 and CDR2 sequences are KGHDR and SFDVKD. The V gene end was trimmed by 4 bases and the J gene end by 2 bases; junction bases not matched to a gene: 6. The CDR3 covers 17 residues. CDR3 nucleotides: TGTGCCACCAGTGACCTGACTAGCGGGGGCCACACAGATACGCAGTATTTT. It is translated as CATSDLTSGGHTDTQYF.

This clonotype came up a few times. The rearrangement joins TRBV3-1 to TRBJ2-5; TRBD1 matches at 9 bases. This CDR3 contains 18 residues. With 0 bases clipped from V and 9 bases from J, the junction kept 17 bases outside the gene matches. The germline CDR1 and CDR2 sequences are LGHDT and YNNKEL (reference sequence). Here the CDR3 reads CASSQDLKPGQGQSAQYF. The CDR3 region has the DNA TGTGCCAGCAGCCAAGACTTAAAGCCGGGACAGGGTCAGTCGGCCCAGTACTTC.

In its sample, this clonotype was seen a few times. This sequence joins TRBV12-3 or TRBV12-4 and TRBJ1-4, with D hard to call. Trimming left V 5 bases short and J 8 bases short, with 18 bases between. The CDR3 length is 15 residues. The CDR3 DNA follows: TGTGCCAGCAGTCCAACAAGCAGGCGAGGCGAAAAACTGTTTTTT. This codes for CASSPTSRRGEKLFF.

This clonotype was seen a handful of times. This chain connects TRBV3-1 to TRBJ2-1; 10 nucleotides agree with TRBD2. Germline CDR1 and CDR2: LGHDT and YNNKEL (reference sequence). J lost 2 bases, V lost 5 bases, and 6 bases had no gene match. The CDR3 has 16 amino acids. CDR3 DNA sequence: TGTGCCAGCAGCAAAAGCGGGAGGGGCGCCTACAATGAGCAGTTCTTC. Residues: CASSKSGRGAYNEQFF.

The CDR3 DNA sequence: TGTGCCAGCAGTCAGGACAGGTTCCAGCCCCAGCATTTT. Translated, it gives CASSQDRFQPQHF. This chain links TRBV12-3 or TRBV12-4 with TRBJ1-5, with 7 bases lining up with TRBD1. V lost 5 bases to trimming and J lost 7 bases; unmatched junction nucleotides: 5. The length of the CDR3 is 13 residues.

This chain joins TRBV6-1 and TRBJ1-1; the D gene is possibly TRBD1 (6 bases). The CDR3 extends over 13 amino acids. CDR1 and CDR2 from the germline V gene are MNHNS and SASEGT. The germline V and J ends were trimmed by 10 bases and 3 bases, with 15 bases remaining between them. The CDR3 nucleotides read TGTGCCACCAAGAAAGGGGGGGACACTGAAGCTTTCTTT. Translation: CATKKGGDTEAFF.

This clonotype was seen more than once but under ten times. V is TRBV7-9 and J is TRBJ2-2; maybe TRBD2 (6 bases). Germline CDR1 reads SEHNR; CDR2 reads FQNEAQ (reference sequence). Trimming left V 3 bases short and J 4 bases short, with 18 bases between. The CDR3 covers 17 residues. This CDR3 is CASSLPRGTGLTGELFF. CDR3 coding DNA: TGTGCCAGCAGCTTGCCCCGCGGGACGGGACTCACCGGGGAGCTGTTTTTT.

The genes are TRBV20-1 and TRBJ1-1; no clear D gene. The CDR3 is 13 residues long. Trimming removed 5 bases at V and 6 bases at J, with 16 bases between. CDR1 is DFQATT and CDR2 is SNEGSKA in the germline V gene (reference sequence). DNA for the CDR3: TGCAGTGCTCCCAATCCCGGGAGAGCTGAAGCTTTCTTT. Translating it yields CSAPNPGRAEAFF.

In DNA, the CDR3 is TGTGCCAGCAGCCAAGACAGGAGCAATCAGCCCCAGCATTTT. It is translated as CASSQDRSNQPQHF. This chain uses TRBV7-8 with TRBJ1-5; TRBD1 is a possible D gene (6 bases). The CDR3 loop spans 14 amino acids. Germline V gene sequence: CDR1 SGHVS, CDR2 FQNEAQ. V gave up 5 bases and J gave up 1 base, with 9 bases separating them. Variable domain in full (rest from reference TRBV7-8 and TRBJ1-5): GAGVSQSPRYKVAKRGQDVALRCDPISGHVSLFWYQQALGQGPEFLTYFQNEAQLDKSGLPSDRFFAERPEGSVSTLKIQRTQQEDSAVYLCASSQDRSNQPQHFGDGTRLSIL.

This clonotype turned up a few times. CDR3 DNA sequence: TGTGCCAGCAGCTTAGTAGCCCGGACAGGTCCCTACGAGCAGTACTTC. Encoded protein: CASSLVARTGPYEQYF. The J gene is TRBJ2-7, the V gene TRBV7-9; the match to TRBD1 covers 7 bases. Trimming cost V 1 base and J 2 bases; bases outside gene matches: 8. The length of the CDR3 is 16 residues. CDR1 SEHNR and CDR2 FQNEAQ come from the germline V gene (reference sequence).

This clonotype came up a few times. V gene TRBV12-3 or TRBV12-4 combines with J gene TRBJ1-4; 7 nucleotides match TRBD1. This CDR3 contains 15 residues. After removal of 5 bases from V and 1 base from J, the junction contained 4 bases not matched to a gene. CDR3 coding DNA: TGTGCCAGCAGTCCGTCAGGGGGAACTAATGAAAAACTGTTTTTT. It codes for CASSPSGGTNEKLFF.

In this sample, this clonotype turned up a few times. The V gene is TRBV2, the J gene TRBJ1-2; weak D call: TRBD1 (6 bases). The CDR3 contains 14 residues. V lost 2 bases, J lost 8 bases, and 15 bases lay in between. CDR1 SNHLY and CDR2 FYNNEI come from the germline V gene. The CDR3 protein is CASSEQAGARGYTF. The CDR3 DNA follows: TGTGCCAGCAGTGAACAGGCAGGGGCGAGGGGCTACACCTTC.

The genes are TRBV5-1 and TRBJ2-5; TRBD1 might be the D (5 bases). The germline gives CDR1 SGHRS, CDR2 YFSETQ. Trimming pared 2 bases from V and 9 bases from J, leaving 14 bases between. The CDR3 totals 13 residues. This CDR3 reads CASSFDPGLSQYF. CDR3 DNA: TGCGCCAGCAGCTTCGATCCAGGGCTGTCCCAGTACTTC.

The V call is TRBV21-1, the J call TRBJ2-7; the listed D gene, TRBD1, was not tested against the DNA. TRBV21-1 constitutes a pseudogene. The CDR3 sequence is 13 residues long. Here the CDR3 reads CASIPGQPFQQYF. The CDR3 DNA is TGTGCCAGCATTCCCGGACAGCCATTCCAGCAGTACTTC.

The CDR3 nucleotides read TGTGCCAGCAGCTTAATTTCATACAATGAGCAGTTCTTC. It yields the protein CASSLISYNEQFF. The rearrangement joins TRBV7-3 to TRBJ2-1; D call uncertain. The germline V gene has CDR1 SGHTA and CDR2 FQGTGA. The CDR3 loop spans 13 amino acids. V lost 1 base, J lost 4 bases, and 5 bases lay in between.

This clonotype came up a few times. The V gene is TRBV9, the J gene TRBJ2-2, with TRBD2 as a possible D gene (5 bases). The CDR3 is made up of 14 amino acids. CDR1 and CDR2 from the germline V gene are SGDLS and YYNGEE. The V end lost 4 bases, the J end lost 5 bases, and 12 bases lay between the germline ends. The CDR3 region has the DNA TGTGCCAGCAGCCCCGCGGGTTTAACCGGGGAGCTGTTTTTT. It translates to CASSPAGLTGELFF.

This clonotype was recorded many times. The genes are TRBV7-6 and TRBJ2-3, with 8 nucleotides matching TRBD1. The CDR3 runs 16 residues. Germline V CDR1 and CDR2: SGHVS, FNYEAQ. With V trimmed by 2 bases and J by 1 base, 5 bases remained unmatched. CDR3 bases: TGTGCCAGCAGCTTAAGTCCGACAGGGGGCACAGATACGCAGTATTTT. This sequence encodes CASSLSPTGGTDTQYF.

This clonotype came up a few times. The gene calls are TRBV5-6 and TRBJ2-5, with D tentatively TRBD1 (7 bases). This CDR3 has 15 amino acids. Between the trimmed V and J ends, which lost 4 bases and 4 bases, there was a span of 17 bases. Per germline, CDR1 SGHDT and CDR2 YYEEEE. CDR3 nucleotide sequence: TGTGCCAGCAGCGGGGGGACAGTAAATCGAGAGACCCAGTACTTC. Its translation: CASSGGTVNRETQYF.

In DNA, the CDR3 is TGTGCCAGCAGGCCACAGGGTCGGGGAGATACGCAGTATTTT. It codes for CASRPQGRGDTQYF. The rearrangement uses TRBV12-3 or TRBV12-4 and TRBJ2-3, with a tentative D call TRBD1 (6 bases). V was clipped by 6 bases and J by 5 bases, with 15 bases between them. The CDR3 runs 14 residues.

V usage is TRBV6-5 and J usage is TRBJ1-1; TRBD1 matches at 8 bases. This CDR3 contains 15 residues. Germline CDR1 reads MNHEY; CDR2 reads SVGAGI. V trimming: 2 bases; J trimming: 9 bases; junction bases outside the gene matches: 11. The CDR3, as DNA: TGTGCCAGCAGTTACGGGGCAGGGGGCGACCTAAAAGCTTTCTTT. Protein product: CASSYGAGGDLKAFF.

The chain links TRBV7-9 to TRBJ1-1, with unresolved D. CDR1 SEHNR and CDR2 FQNEAQ come from the germline V gene (reference sequence). The CDR3 runs 11 residues. V lost 1 base and J lost 10, with 7 bases in between. The CDR3, as DNA: TGTGCCAGCAGCTTAGGAGGAGGAGCTTTCTTT. Protein: CASSLGGGAFF.

The chain is built from TRBV20-1 and TRBJ2-1; 8 positions agree with TRBD2. V lost 0 bases, J lost 12 bases, and 10 bases stayed unmatched. The germline V gene encodes CDR1 DFQATT and CDR2 SNEGSKA (reference sequence). This CDR3 contains 14 residues. CDR3 sequence: CSAREGLAGAGQFF. DNA of the CDR3: TGCAGTGCTAGAGAGGGCCTAGCGGGCGCCGGGCAGTTCTTC.

This chain connects TRBV7-2 to TRBJ1-3; 10 bases fit TRBD1. Looked up from germline, CDR1 is SGHTA and CDR2 is FQGNSA. The CDR3 extends over 18 amino acids. Trimming removed 5 bases from V and 2 bases from J; junction bases left unmatched: 12. The CDR3 here is CASSTGTGESRAGNTIYF. The CDR3 nucleotides read TGTGCCAGCAGCACCGGGACAGGGGAATCTAGGGCTGGAAACACCATATATTTT.

The chain links TRBV7-6 to TRBJ2-2; D is perhaps TRBD1 (5 bases). V shed 0 bases and J shed 1 base, with 12 bases lying between them. This CDR3 region has 17 residues. CDR1 is SGHVS and CDR2 is FNYEAQ in the germline V gene. The CDR3 loop reads CASSLARGGENTGELFF. The CDR3 nucleotides are TGTGCCAGCAGCTTAGCAAGGGGCGGTGAGAACACCGGGGAGCTGTTTTTT.

The V and J genes are TRBV9 and TRBJ2-4; possibly TRBD1 or TRBD2 for D (5 bases each). The CDR3 spans 14 residues. The germline V and J ends were trimmed by 3 bases and 5 bases, with 12 bases remaining between them. Per germline, CDR1 SGDLS and CDR2 YYNGEE. CDR3 DNA: TGTGCCAGCAGCGCCTCCGGGACCGAAAACATTCAGTACTTC. It is translated as CASSASGTENIQYF.